This passage covers 18 T cell receptor beta chains from one sample sequenced in a study of T-cell memory formation after mild COVID-19. TCRdb re-analysed the 5' RACE reads in MiXCR, keeping a single row per CDR3 protein. The sample consists of hundreds of thousands of distinct CDR3 sequences, roughly 17% of them appearing once. Sequencing was performed on PBMCs or a T cell subset sorted from them (not recorded which). The origin of the receptors is an adult woman who had mild COVID-19 (a few samples of this study predate the infection). Cell type and time point are not known.

The chain carries TRBV12-3 or TRBV12-4 and TRBJ2-3; TRBD1 matches 7 bases. V lost 10 bases, J lost 1 base, and 5 bases stayed unmatched. CDR3 length: 13 amino acids. CDR3 sequence reads: CATRGTGTDTQYF. In nucleotides, the CDR3 is TGTGCCACCCGTGGGACAGGCACAGATACGCAGTATTTT.

This rearrangement joins TRBV6-6 to TRBJ2-3, with D hard to call. The V end lost 6 bases, the J end lost 0 bases, and 16 bases lay between the germline ends. The CDR3 has 16 amino acids. The germline V gene has CDR1 MNHNY and CDR2 SVGAGI (reference sequence). In nucleotides, the CDR3 is TGTGCCAGCAGCACTGCTCCGAGGCTGAGCACAGATACGCAGTATTTT. The encoded protein is CASSTAPRLSTDTQYF.

The rearrangement uses TRBV29-1 and TRBJ1-1; D ambiguous. In germline, CDR1 is SQVTM, CDR2 ANQGSEA. With 6 bases removed from V and 0 bases from J, the gap between germline ends came to 14 bases. CDR3 length equals 14 residues. Here the CDR3 reads CSVGVPYMNTEAFF. CDR3 in DNA: TGCAGCGTCGGTGTCCCGTATATGAACACTGAAGCTTTCTTT.

The sample holds many counts of this clonotype. The chain links TRBV3-1 to TRBJ2-2, with D possibly matching TRBD1 (6 bases). Germline V gene lookup returns CDR1 LGHDT and CDR2 YNNKEL (reference sequence). Trimming cost V 6 bases and J 1 base, with 9 bases left between them. This CDR3 region has 14 residues. The CDR3 loop reads CASRTRGNTGELFF. The CDR3 DNA follows: TGTGCCAGCAGAACCAGGGGGAACACCGGGGAGCTGTTTTTT.

The J gene is TRBJ2-5, the V gene TRBV9; possible D gene TRBD2, 7 bases. The CDR3 covers 13 residues. The V end lost 4 bases, the J end lost 4 bases, and 11 bases lay between the germline ends. The V gene's germline CDR1 is SGDLS and CDR2 YYNGEE. The CDR3 nucleotides read TGTGCCAGCAGCTGGGGGGGGGCAGAGACCCAGTACTTC. Protein sequence: CASSWGGAETQYF. Supplemented by reference TRBV9 and TRBJ2-5, the full variable domain reads DSGVTQTPKHLITATGQRVTLRCSPRSGDLSVYWYQQSLDQGLQFLIQYYNGEERAKGNILERFSAQQFPDLHSELNLSSLELGDSALYFCASSWGGAETQYFGPGTRLLVL.

This clonotype showed up just a few times. This chain links TRBV5-1 with TRBJ2-2; the D call may be TRBD1 or TRBD2 (5 bases each). The CDR3 spans 14 residues. Trimming left V 6 bases short and J 3 bases short, with 12 bases between. In germline, CDR1 is SGHRS, CDR2 YFSETQ. The CDR3 DNA is TGCGCCAGCATGGGGGATCGCGACACCGGGGAGCTGTTTTTT. This gives the protein CASMGDRDTGELFF.

The chain employs TRBV6-5 and TRBJ2-1; D gene uncertain. CDR1 MNHEY and CDR2 SVGAGI come from the germline V gene. V lost 5 bases and J lost 4, with 15 bases in between. This CDR3 contains 15 residues. CDR3 nucleotide sequence: TGTGCCAGCAGTCTGTCGACGGAATTATACAATGAGCAGTTCTTC. Its protein is CASSLSTELYNEQFF.

This clonotype was seen more than once but under ten times. V gene TRBV5-6 combines with J gene TRBJ2-5, with unresolved D. This CDR3 region has 12 residues. Trimming took 3 bases from V and 1 from J, leaving 4 bases between them. Per germline, CDR1 SGHDT and CDR2 YYEEEE. For the CDR3, the DNA is TGTGCCAGCAGCTGGACCCAAGAGACCCAGTACTTC. Translation: CASSWTQETQYF.

This clonotype was counted a few times. This chain uses TRBV5-1 with TRBJ1-1, with D perhaps matching TRBD1 (5 bases). The CDR3 sequence is 15 residues long. Germline V gene sequence: CDR1 SGHRS, CDR2 YFSETQ. Trimming removed 4 bases from V and 0 bases from J, with 13 bases in between. The DNA for the CDR3 is TGCGCCAGCAGCGATGAGACAGCCATGAACACTGAAGCTTTCTTT. It encodes CASSDETAMNTEAFF.

The sample holds a few counts of this clonotype. The V call is TRBV2, the J call TRBJ1-5; 8 positions agree with TRBD1. The germline V gene encodes CDR1 SNHLY and CDR2 FYNNEI. The V segment lost 0 bases and the J segment 0 bases; nucleotides outside the gene matches: 4. This CDR3 comprises 17 residues. This CDR3 is CASSEAGQGYSNQPQHF. CDR3 nucleotide sequence: TGTGCCAGCAGTGAAGCTGGACAGGGTTATAGCAATCAGCCCCAGCATTTT. The full variable domain, in which reference TRBV2 and TRBJ1-5 provide the parts outside the CDR3, is EPEVTQTPSHQVTQMGQEVILRCVPISNHLYFYWYRQILGQKVEFLVSFYNNEISEKSEIFDDQFSVERPDGSNFTLKIRSTKLEDSAMYFCASSEAGQGYSNQPQHFGDGTRLSIL.

This clonotype was found many times. The CDR3 DNA is TGTGCCAGCAGCTTAGCCCGATACGGAGGGGAGCTGTTTTTT. Protein sequence: CASSLARYGGELFF. This sequence joins TRBV7-9 and TRBJ2-2, with no clear D. The CDR3 contains 14 residues. The germline V gene encodes CDR1 SEHNR and CDR2 FQNEAQ (reference sequence). The ends were cut back, 0 bases at V and 8 bases at J, with 10 bases in the middle.

The V call is TRBV30, the J call TRBJ2-7; 7 nucleotides align to TRBD1. The germline V gene encodes CDR1 GTSNPN and CDR2 SVGIG (reference sequence). V lost 2 bases, J lost 6 bases, and 7 bases stayed unmatched. This CDR3 comprises 13 residues. Written as DNA, the CDR3 is TGTGCCTGGAGTCGAGACAGGGCCATCGAGCAGTACTTC. It translates to CAWSRDRAIEQYF.

This clonotype was counted between two and nine times. The rearrangement links TRBV19 to TRBJ1-1, with D perhaps matching TRBD1 (5 bases). V gave up 5 bases and J gave up 5 bases, with 12 bases separating them. CDR1 LNHDA and CDR2 SQIVND come from the germline V gene (reference sequence). The CDR3 is made up of 13 amino acids. CDR3 amino acids: CASSAGVLTEAFF. CDR3 sequence (DNA): TGTGCCAGTAGTGCGGGGGTTTTGACTGAAGCTTTCTTT.

This chain uses TRBV6-2 or TRBV6-3 with TRBJ2-7, with 9 bases aligning to TRBD1. The germline gives CDR1 MNHEY, CDR2 SVGEGT. The J segment lost 6 bases and the V segment lost 3 bases, leaving 9 bases of the junction unmatched. The CDR3 consists of 15 residues. CDR3 DNA sequence: TGTGCCAGCAGTTATGCCGGGACAGGGTCGGGCGAGCAGTACTTC. It codes for CASSYAGTGSGEQYF.

This chain uses TRBV30 with TRBJ2-7; TRBD1 matches 8 bases. The CDR3 has 14 amino acids. The V and J ends lost 4 bases and 2 bases, in that order; junction bases with no gene match: 7. The germline V gene has CDR1 GTSNPN and CDR2 SVGIG (reference sequence). This CDR3 is CAWTETGATYEQYF. The CDR3, as DNA: TGTGCCTGGACTGAGACAGGGGCCACCTACGAGCAGTACTTC.

The chain links TRBV6-2 or TRBV6-3 to TRBJ2-5; D possibly matches TRBD1 or TRBD2 (5 bases each). Looked up from germline, CDR1 is MNHEY and CDR2 is SVGEGT. Trimming shortened V by 6 bases and J by 6 bases, and 17 bases separated the two germline ends. This CDR3 spans 14 amino acids. CDR3 in amino acids: CASSPTGTLKTQYF. The CDR3 DNA follows: TGTGCCAGCAGCCCAACCGGGACCCTAAAGACCCAGTACTTC.

The chain uses TRBV24-1 and TRBJ2-7; TRBD2 is a possible D gene (5 bases). The germline V and J ends were trimmed by 1 base and 1 base, with 19 bases remaining between them. The CDR3 runs to 18 residues. Per germline, CDR1 KGHDR and CDR2 SFDVKD. Written as DNA, the CDR3 is TGTGCCACCAGTGATTTACTCCTTATGGCAGGACTTTCCTACGAGCAGTACTTC. It codes for CATSDLLLMAGLSYEQYF.

The count of this clonotype is one. The chain is built from TRBV7-9 and TRBJ1-5; D is undetermined. Trimming took off 1 base at V and 5 bases at J, with 9 bases between the two ends. From germline, CDR1 is SEHNR and CDR2 FQNEAQ (reference sequence). The CDR3 is 14 amino acids. The CDR3 loop reads CASSLEGLDQPQHF. The CDR3 DNA is TGTGCCAGCAGCTTAGAGGGTTTAGATCAGCCCCAGCATTTT.